This section outlines one TCR beta chain sequence together with its context. This table comes from immunoSEQ multiplex PCR, and its TCRdb copy is limited to in-frame clones, with some not included. The profile shows approximately 25,000 clones, roughly 95% of them singletons. This entry comes from a study of B cell selection in AIRE deficiency. Sorting defined conventional CD4 T cells as CD4+CD127+. CDR1 and CDR2 from the germline V gene are SGDLS and YYNGEE. The CDR3 is made up of 15 amino acids. Trimming pared 9 bases from V and 8 bases from J, leaving 24 bases between. This rearrangement joins TRBV9 to TRBJ2-1; tentative D call: TRBD1 (6 bases). This receptor was taken from a human donor in good health. Sequences were obtained from CD4+CD127+ conventional T cells sorted from PBMCs. CDR3 nucleotides: TGTGCCACCGTTCCGACAGGCACGCTTAGCGATGAGCAGTTCTTC. It yields the protein CATVPTGTLSDEQFF.